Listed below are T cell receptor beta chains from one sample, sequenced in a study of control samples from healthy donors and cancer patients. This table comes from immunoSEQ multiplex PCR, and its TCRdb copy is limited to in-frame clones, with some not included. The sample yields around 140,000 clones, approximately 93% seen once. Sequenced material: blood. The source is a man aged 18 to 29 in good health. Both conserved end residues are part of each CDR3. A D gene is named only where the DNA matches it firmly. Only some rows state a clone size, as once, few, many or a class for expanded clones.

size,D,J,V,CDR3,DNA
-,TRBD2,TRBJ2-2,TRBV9,CASSFSTSGRARGSGELFF,TGTGCCAGCAGCTTTTCGACTAGCGGGAGGGCTCGAGGGTCCGGGGAGCTGTTTTTT
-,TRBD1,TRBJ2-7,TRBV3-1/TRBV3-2,CASSRTGGYEQYF,TGTGCCAGCAGCCGGACAGGGGGCTACGAGCAGTACTTC
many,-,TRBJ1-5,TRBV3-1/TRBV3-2,CASSQGHRDQPQHF,TGTGCCAGCAGCCAAGGACACCGGGATCAGCCCCAGCATTTT
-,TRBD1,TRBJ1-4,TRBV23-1,CASSQWTGTTNEKLFF,TGCGCCAGCAGTCAATGGACAGGGACAACTAATGAAAAACTGTTTTTT
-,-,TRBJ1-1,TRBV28,CASSLLTGLGSTEAFF,TGTGCCAGCAGTTTACTGACGGGGCTGGGGAGCACTGAAGCTTTCTTT
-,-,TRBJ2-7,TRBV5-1,CASRIQGGFDEQYF,TGCGCCAGCAGAATCCAGGGGGGTTTTGACGAGCAGTACTTC
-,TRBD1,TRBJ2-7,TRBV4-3,CASSPGTGNYEQYF,TGCGCCAGCAGCCCCGGGACAGGGAACTACGAGCAGTACTTC
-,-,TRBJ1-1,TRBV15,CATSRQHNTEAFF,TGTGCCACCAGCAGACAGCACAACACTGAAGCTTTCTTT
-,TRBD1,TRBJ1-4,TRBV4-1,CASSQDTGTGNEKLFF,TGCGCCAGCAGCCAAGATACCGGGACAGGCAATGAAAAACTGTTTTTT
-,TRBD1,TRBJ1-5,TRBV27,CASSRWTGNQPQHF,TGTGCCAGCAGTCGCTGGACAGGGAATCAGCCCCAGCATTTT
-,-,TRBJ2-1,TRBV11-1,CASSHQRRGTYNEQFF,TGTGCCAGCAGCCACCAGCGGAGGGGAACCTACAATGAGCAGTTCTTC
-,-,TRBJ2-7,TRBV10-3,CAISESEGGYEQYF,TGTGCCATCAGTGAGTCGGAGGGGGGCTACGAGCAGTACTTC
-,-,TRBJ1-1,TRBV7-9,CASSLALSGDGYGAFF,TGTGCCAGCAGCTTAGCGCTCTCAGGGGATGGGTACGGAGCTTTCTTT
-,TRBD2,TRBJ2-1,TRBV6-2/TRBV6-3,CASSPTSVSYNEQFF,TGTGCCAGCAGTCCAACTAGCGTCTCCTACAATGAGCAGTTCTTC
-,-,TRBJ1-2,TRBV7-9,CASSLGSRYGYTF,TGTGCCAGCAGCTTAGGGTCGAGGTATGGCTACACCTTC
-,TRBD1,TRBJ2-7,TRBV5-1,CASSFRGQGYEQYF,TGCGCCAGCAGCTTTAGGGGACAGGGCTACGAGCAGTACTTC
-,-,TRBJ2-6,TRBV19,CASSRIQGSGANVLTF,TGTGCCAGTAGCCGGATCCAGGGGTCTGGGGCCAACGTCCTGACTTTC
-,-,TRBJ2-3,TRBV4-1,CASSQSPSASDTQYF,TGCGCCAGCAGCCAAAGCCCTAGCGCTTCAGATACGCAGTATTTT
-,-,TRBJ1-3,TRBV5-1,CASSNRPSGTTSGNTIYF,TGCGCCAGCAGCAATCGACCATCGGGGACTACCTCTGGAAACACCATATATTTT
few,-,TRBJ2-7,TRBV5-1,CASSPLEQIYEQYF,TGCGCCAGCAGCCCCCTCGAGCAGATCTACGAGCAGTACTTC
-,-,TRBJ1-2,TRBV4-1,CASSQEPGHDNYGYTF,TGCGCCAGCAGCCAAGAACCCGGACACGACAACTATGGCTACACCTTC
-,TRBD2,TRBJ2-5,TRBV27,CASSPREEEETQYF,TGTGCCAGCAGCCCTCGGGAGGAGGAAGAGACCCAGTACTTC
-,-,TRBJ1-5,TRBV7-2,CASSLGRGNQPQHF,TGTGCCAGCAGCCTCGGGAGAGGCAATCAGCCCCAGCATTTT
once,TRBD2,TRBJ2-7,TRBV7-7,CASSSGSGSSYEQYF,TGTGCTAGCAGCTCGGGGAGCGGGAGCTCCTACGAGCAGTACTTC
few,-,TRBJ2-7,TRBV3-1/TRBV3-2,CASSASVANEQYF,TGTGCCAGCAGTGCCAGCGTAGCGAACGAGCAGTACTTC
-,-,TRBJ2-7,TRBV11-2,CASSTDEQYF,TGTGCCAGCAGCACAGACGAGCAGTACTTC
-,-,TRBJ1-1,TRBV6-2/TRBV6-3,CASSYSRSQGGTEAFF,TGTGCCAGCAGTTACTCGAGATCCCAGGGAGGCACTGAAGCTTTCTTT
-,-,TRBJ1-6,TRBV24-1,CATSDLGFGSPLHF,TGTGCCACCAGTGACTTAGGGTTTGGCTCACCCCTCCACTTT
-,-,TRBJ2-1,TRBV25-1,CASSPPGRDNEQFF,TGTGCCAGCAGCCCCCCGGGCAGGGACAATGAGCAGTTCTTC
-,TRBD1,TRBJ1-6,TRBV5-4,CASSLDRDSPLHF,TGTGCCAGCAGCCTGGACAGGGATTCACCCCTCCACTTT
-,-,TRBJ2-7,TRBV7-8,CASSLAAGAKHYEQYF,TGTGCCAGCAGCTTAGCGGCGGGGGCGAAACACTACGAGCAGTACTTC
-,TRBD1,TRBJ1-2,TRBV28,CASSLPGTGASGYTF,TGTGCCAGCAGCTTACCGGGGACAGGAGCTTCTGGCTACACCTTC
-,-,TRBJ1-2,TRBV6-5,CASSYGQSNYGYTF,TGTGCCAGCAGTTACGGACAGTCTAACTATGGCTACACCTTC
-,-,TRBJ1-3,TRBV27,CASSLDQTAGNTIYF,TGTGCCAGCAGTTTAGACCAGACGGCTGGAAACACCATATATTTT
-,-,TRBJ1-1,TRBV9,CASSVTGQNTEAFF,TGTGCCAGCAGCGTGACGGGACAAAACACTGAAGCTTTCTTT
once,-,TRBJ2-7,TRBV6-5,CASSYAGFTSYEQYF,TGTGCCAGCAGTTATGCGGGGTTCACATCCTACGAGCAGTACTTC
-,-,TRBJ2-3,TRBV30,CAWRHDRPDTQYF,TGTGCCTGGAGGCACGATCGACCAGATACGCAGTATTTT
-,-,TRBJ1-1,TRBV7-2,CASSSQGRAFF,TGTGCCAGCAGCTCACAGGGTCGCGCTTTCTTT